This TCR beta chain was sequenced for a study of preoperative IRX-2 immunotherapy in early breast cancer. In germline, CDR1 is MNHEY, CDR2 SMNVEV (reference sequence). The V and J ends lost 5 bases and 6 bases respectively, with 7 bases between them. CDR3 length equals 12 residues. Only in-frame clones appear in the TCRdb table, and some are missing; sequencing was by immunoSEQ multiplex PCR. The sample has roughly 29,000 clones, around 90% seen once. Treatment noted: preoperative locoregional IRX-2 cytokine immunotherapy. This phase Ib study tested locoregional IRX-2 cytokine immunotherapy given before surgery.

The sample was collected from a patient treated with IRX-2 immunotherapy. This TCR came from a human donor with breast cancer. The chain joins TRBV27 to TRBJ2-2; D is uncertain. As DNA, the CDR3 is TGTGCCAGCAGTGTTCGGGCCGGGGAGCTGTTTTTT. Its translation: CASSVRAGELFF.